This T cell receptor (beta chain) was found in a study of blood T cell repertoires in COVID-19 (dated by TCRdb to 2019 to 2021). Background for the entire study: Collaborator samples came from the United States, Italy and Spain and covered acute and convalescent phases of COVID-19. The repertoires were made available in a free public database intended to serve as a resource for research on the immune response to SARS-CoV-2. The samples were drawn from the first 160 participants of the ongoing ImmuneRACE study and from 950 to 1,500 subjects provided by 6 global collaborators. The prospective study material was composed of cDNA or gDNA derived from T cells, B-cell-depleted T cells, or PBMCs. The dataset comprised deeply sampled blood TCRbeta repertoires from subjects exposed to, actively infected with, or recovered from COVID-19. Sample metadata almost always included a de-identified subject ID, COVID-19 status, age in years and sex. HLA class I and class II types, where available, came from metadata supplied by the sample provider rather than from assay-based typing.

Results and caveats for the whole study, not just this receptor: The amount of clinical and demographic metadata varied by source and participant and was provided uncurated.

TCRbeta CDR3 regions were amplified from genomic DNA using the immunoSEQ Assay, a bias-controlled multiplex PCR. The study's processing was this. The number of nucleated cells in each sample was estimated from the amplification of reference gene primers within the assay. To quantify the absolute abundance of each unique TCRbeta CDR3 rearrangement, sequence reads were collapsed and filtered. For each sample, productive Simpson clonality was calculated as the square root of Simpson's diversity index across productive rearrangements. Sourced from immuneACCESS, this table was stored by TCRdb with only in-frame sequences that have V and J called. A share of the clones is absent; for the studies checked, an unresolved V gene accounts for under half, and the remainder has no known explanation. D and trimming come from the DNA, and the V and J calls and clone size come from that table. In this sample the table shows approximately 300,000 clones, roughly 90% of which occur a single time. The biggest ten clones account for roughly 2% of the sample.

With regard to this clone: Its antigen specificity is not known. The input lacks base qualities; no much larger clone sits a single base away.

In the germline V gene (reference sequence), CDR1 corresponds to MNHNY and CDR2 to SVGAGI. The CDR3 numbers 14 residues from cysteine through phenylalanine. CDR3 DNA is the only sequence kept; it has 42 bases, read in frame from the first base. At the junction V is shortened by 10 bases and J by 7 bases, with 20 bases in between. Whole blood was collected in K2EDTA tubes by collaborating institutions according to the institutions' own protocols. For TCRbeta analysis, collaborators shipped samples as frozen whole blood, isolated PBMCs, or DNA extracted from either of those sample types. The receptor was isolated from a man aged 18 to 29 with active or convalescent COVID-19. The sequence links TRBV6-6 to TRBJ2-1; TRBD1 is a possible D gene, resting on 5 matching bases. The specimen was peripheral blood. The nucleotide sequence reads TGTGCCATCGGCAGGGCTCAAGGAAATAATGAGCAGTTCTTC. This codes for CAIGRAQGNNEQFF.